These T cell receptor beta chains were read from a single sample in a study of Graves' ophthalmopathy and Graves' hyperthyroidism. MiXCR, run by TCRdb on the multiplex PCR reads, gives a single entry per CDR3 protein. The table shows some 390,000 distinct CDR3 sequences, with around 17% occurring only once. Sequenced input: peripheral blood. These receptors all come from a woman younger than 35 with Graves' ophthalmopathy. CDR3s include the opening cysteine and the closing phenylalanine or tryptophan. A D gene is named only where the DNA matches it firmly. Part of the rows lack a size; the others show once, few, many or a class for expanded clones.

cdr3_nt: TGTGCCAGCAGTGAAGCTCGCCGGGGGAGGTCCTACGAGCAGTACTTC; cdr3_aa: CASSEARRGRSYEQYF; j_call: TRBJ2-7; clone_size: NA; v_call: TRBV2; d_call: NA
cdr3_nt: TGTGCCAGCAGCCTTAGGGGACTAGCGGGGGACTTCTACGAGCAGTACTTC; cdr3_aa: CASSLRGLAGDFYEQYF; j_call: TRBJ2-7; clone_size: once; v_call: TRBV6-2/TRBV6-3; d_call: TRBD2
cdr3_nt: TGTGCCAGCAGCTTAGGTCTAGCGGGAGAGGGCGAGCAGTACTTC; cdr3_aa: CASSLGLAGEGEQYF; j_call: TRBJ2-7; clone_size: few; v_call: TRBV11-2; d_call: TRBD2
cdr3_nt: TGTGCCAGCAGTTACTCGACGGGGGGCGGCTATGGCTACACCTTC; cdr3_aa: CASSYSTGGGYGYTF; j_call: TRBJ1-2; clone_size: many; v_call: TRBV6-5; d_call: NA
cdr3_nt: TGTGCCAGTACCGGAAGGGGGCCATATCAGCCCCAGCATTTT; cdr3_aa: CASTGRGPYQPQHF; j_call: TRBJ1-5; clone_size: few; v_call: TRBV19; d_call: TRBD1
cdr3_nt: TGTGCCAGCAGTGAAGGTGAGGGAGCCGGCCACGAGCAGTACTTC; cdr3_aa: CASSEGEGAGHEQYF; j_call: TRBJ2-7; clone_size: many; v_call: TRBV6-1; d_call: NA
cdr3_nt: TGTGCCAGCAGTTTACGGGCGAGAAACACCATATATTTT; cdr3_aa: CASSLRARNTIYF; j_call: TRBJ1-3; clone_size: many; v_call: TRBV12-3/TRBV12-4; d_call: NA
cdr3_nt: TGTGCCAGCAGTTCACCTCAGGGAAGGATAGAAGGTGGCTACACCTTC; cdr3_aa: CASSSPQGRIEGGYTF; j_call: TRBJ1-2; clone_size: many; v_call: TRBV28; d_call: NA
cdr3_nt: TGTGCCAGCAGCCAAGAATTTAGCGGGAGGTTAGCCAAAAACATTCAGTACTTC; cdr3_aa: CASSQEFSGRLAKNIQYF; j_call: TRBJ2-4; clone_size: NA; v_call: TRBV14; d_call: TRBD2
cdr3_nt: TGTGCCAGCAGTGACAGGGGGCAAGGGCAGTACTTC; cdr3_aa: CASSDRGQGQYF; j_call: TRBJ2-7; clone_size: many; v_call: TRBV6-1; d_call: TRBD1
cdr3_nt: TGTGCCACCAGTCCCGGGGTGGGGAACACTGAAGCTTTCTTT; cdr3_aa: CATSPGVGNTEAFF; j_call: TRBJ1-1; clone_size: many; v_call: TRBV24-1; d_call: NA
cdr3_nt: TGTGCCAGCAGTGCGGGTTTCTCACCCCTCCACTTT; cdr3_aa: CASSAGFSPLHF; j_call: TRBJ1-6; clone_size: NA; v_call: TRBV2; d_call: NA
cdr3_nt: TGCAGTGCTCTCCCGGGACAGGGTCTCCCCGAGCAGTACTTC; cdr3_aa: CSALPGQGLPEQYF; j_call: TRBJ2-7; clone_size: many; v_call: TRBV20-1; d_call: TRBD1
cdr3_nt: TGTGCCTGGAGTGAGTCAAGGGAGACCCAGTACTTC; cdr3_aa: CAWSESRETQYF; j_call: TRBJ2-5; clone_size: few; v_call: TRBV30; d_call: NA
cdr3_nt: TGTGCCAGCAGCTCACAGGGGGCGGGTGGGACCCAGTACTTC; cdr3_aa: CASSSQGAGGTQYF; j_call: TRBJ2-5; clone_size: NA; v_call: TRBV11-2; d_call: TRBD1
cdr3_nt: TGTGCCAGCAGCCCAGACAGCCTCAACTATGGCTACACCTTC; cdr3_aa: CASSPDSLNYGYTF; j_call: TRBJ1-2; clone_size: NA; v_call: TRBV14; d_call: NA
cdr3_nt: TGTGCCAGCCTAGACTCTGGGGCCAACGTCCTGACTTTC; cdr3_aa: CASLDSGANVLTF; j_call: TRBJ2-6; clone_size: many; v_call: TRBV6-2/TRBV6-3; d_call: NA
cdr3_nt: TGTGCCAGCAGTTACTCTTGGGACAGTCTGTTCTTC; cdr3_aa: CASSYSWDSLFF; j_call: TRBJ2-4; clone_size: many; v_call: TRBV6-2/TRBV6-3; d_call: TRBD1
cdr3_nt: TGTGCCAGCAGCTTAAACAGGGGCCACGAGCAGTACTTC; cdr3_aa: CASSLNRGHEQYF; j_call: TRBJ2-7; clone_size: many; v_call: TRBV11-1; d_call: TRBD1
cdr3_nt: TGTGTCAGCAGTTTCCGCGGTGATCAGCCCCAGCATTTT; cdr3_aa: CVSSFRGDQPQHF; j_call: TRBJ1-5; clone_size: many; v_call: TRBV28; d_call: NA
cdr3_nt: TGTGCCAGCAACTCTGACGACGGACAGGGCAACTATGGCTACACCTTC; cdr3_aa: CASNSDDGQGNYGYTF; j_call: TRBJ1-2; clone_size: once; v_call: TRBV6-1; d_call: TRBD1
cdr3_nt: TGCAGTGCTCCTCCGGGACAGGGGTACGAGCAGTACTTC; cdr3_aa: CSAPPGQGYEQYF; j_call: TRBJ2-7; clone_size: many; v_call: TRBV20-1; d_call: TRBD1
cdr3_nt: TGTGCCAGCAGTTCTGGACAGGGGATCTATAATTCACCCCTCCACTTT; cdr3_aa: CASSSGQGIYNSPLHF; j_call: TRBJ1-6; clone_size: many; v_call: TRBV27; d_call: TRBD1
cdr3_nt: TGTGCCAGCAGTTTCGGCATTCAGTACGAGCAGTACTTC; cdr3_aa: CASSFGIQYEQYF; j_call: TRBJ2-7; clone_size: many; v_call: TRBV12-3/TRBV12-4; d_call: NA
cdr3_nt: TGTGCCAGCAGGCCCTTGGAGAGTAACTATGGCTACACCTTC; cdr3_aa: CASRPLESNYGYTF; j_call: TRBJ1-2; clone_size: NA; v_call: TRBV6-2/TRBV6-3; d_call: NA
cdr3_nt: TGTGCCAGCAGTTACATAGCGGGAGACGAGACCCAGTACTTC; cdr3_aa: CASSYIAGDETQYF; j_call: TRBJ2-5; clone_size: many; v_call: TRBV6-2/TRBV6-3; d_call: TRBD2
cdr3_nt: TGTGCCAGTAGTATTGGACAGGGGGCGCGGAGCGAGCAGTACTTC; cdr3_aa: CASSIGQGARSEQYF; j_call: TRBJ2-7; clone_size: many; v_call: TRBV19; d_call: TRBD1
cdr3_nt: TGTGCCAGCAGTCCACCAAGTGGCGGGGGGCGAGGTGGCTACACCTTC; cdr3_aa: CASSPPSGGGRGGYTF; j_call: TRBJ1-2; clone_size: many; v_call: TRBV6-5; d_call: NA
cdr3_nt: TGTGCCAGCAGTTTGGGGTCTGGAAACACCATATATTTT; cdr3_aa: CASSLGSGNTIYF; j_call: TRBJ1-3; clone_size: many; v_call: TRBV12-3/TRBV12-4; d_call: NA
cdr3_nt: TGCGCCAGCAGCTTAAGAGGGGACTATGGCTACACCTTC; cdr3_aa: CASSLRGDYGYTF; j_call: TRBJ1-2; clone_size: many; v_call: TRBV5-1; d_call: NA
cdr3_nt: TGCAGTGCTAGAGATTGGAAAGGAGAGTTGAACACTGAAGCTTTCTTT; cdr3_aa: CSARDWKGELNTEAFF; j_call: TRBJ1-1; clone_size: many; v_call: TRBV20-1; d_call: NA
cdr3_nt: TGTGCCAGCAGTCAGGGGTATAATTCACCCCTCCACTTT; cdr3_aa: CASSQGYNSPLHF; j_call: TRBJ1-6; clone_size: many; v_call: TRBV27; d_call: NA
cdr3_nt: TGTGCCAGCACGGGGCGCCAAGAGACCCAGTACTTC; cdr3_aa: CASTGRQETQYF; j_call: TRBJ2-5; clone_size: many; v_call: TRBV28; d_call: NA
cdr3_nt: TGTGCCAGCAGTTTGGGACACCCTGCGGCCACCATATATTTT; cdr3_aa: CASSLGHPAATIYF; j_call: TRBJ1-3; clone_size: many; v_call: TRBV6-5; d_call: NA
cdr3_nt: TGTGCCAGCAGAGAAAATGGAGCGGGAGCCTACGAGCAGTACTTC; cdr3_aa: CASRENGAGAYEQYF; j_call: TRBJ2-7; clone_size: NA; v_call: TRBV12-3/TRBV12-4; d_call: TRBD2
cdr3_nt: TGTGCCAGCAGCCGATCAACTAACTCTGGAAACACCATATATTTT; cdr3_aa: CASSRSTNSGNTIYF; j_call: TRBJ1-3; clone_size: many; v_call: TRBV11-2; d_call: NA
cdr3_nt: TGTGCCAGCAGCACACGGGAGGCTACCTCCCAAGAGACCCAGTACTTC; cdr3_aa: CASSTREATSQETQYF; j_call: TRBJ2-5; clone_size: many; v_call: TRBV7-2; d_call: TRBD2
cdr3_nt: TGTGCCAGCATCCCCTTAGCAGAATCTCAAGAGACCCAGTACTTC; cdr3_aa: CASIPLAESQETQYF; j_call: TRBJ2-5; clone_size: NA; v_call: TRBV6-2/TRBV6-3; d_call: NA
cdr3_nt: TGTGCCAGCAGCTCGCGGCCGGGACTCGGGAATTCACCCCTCCACTTT; cdr3_aa: CASSSRPGLGNSPLHF; j_call: TRBJ1-6; clone_size: NA; v_call: TRBV7-8; d_call: NA
cdr3_nt: TGTGCCAGCAGTTTCTTCAGGACAGTTGGCAATCAGCCCCAGCATTTT; cdr3_aa: CASSFFRTVGNQPQHF; j_call: TRBJ1-5; clone_size: many; v_call: TRBV28; d_call: NA
cdr3_nt: TGTGCCAGCAGCCAAATCCCAGGGGCGGGTGACTATGGCTACACCTTC; cdr3_aa: CASSQIPGAGDYGYTF; j_call: TRBJ1-2; clone_size: many; v_call: TRBV11-2; d_call: NA
cdr3_nt: TGCAGCGTCAGGAAGACAGGGGGTAGCGAGACCCAGTACTTC; cdr3_aa: CSVRKTGGSETQYF; j_call: TRBJ2-5; clone_size: many; v_call: TRBV29-1; d_call: TRBD1
cdr3_nt: TGTGCCAGCAGCGGGAAGACCCAGTACTTC; cdr3_aa: CASSGKTQYF; j_call: TRBJ2-5; clone_size: many; v_call: TRBV7-2; d_call: NA
cdr3_nt: TGCAGCGTTGGGGGCTCAGGGACCATCACTGAAGCTTTCTTT; cdr3_aa: CSVGGSGTITEAFF; j_call: TRBJ1-1; clone_size: many; v_call: TRBV29-1; d_call: NA
cdr3_nt: TGTGCCTCCAGTAGGGGCAGGGATTGGGCCAACGTCCTGACTTTC; cdr3_aa: CASSRGRDWANVLTF; j_call: TRBJ2-6; clone_size: many; v_call: TRBV19; d_call: NA